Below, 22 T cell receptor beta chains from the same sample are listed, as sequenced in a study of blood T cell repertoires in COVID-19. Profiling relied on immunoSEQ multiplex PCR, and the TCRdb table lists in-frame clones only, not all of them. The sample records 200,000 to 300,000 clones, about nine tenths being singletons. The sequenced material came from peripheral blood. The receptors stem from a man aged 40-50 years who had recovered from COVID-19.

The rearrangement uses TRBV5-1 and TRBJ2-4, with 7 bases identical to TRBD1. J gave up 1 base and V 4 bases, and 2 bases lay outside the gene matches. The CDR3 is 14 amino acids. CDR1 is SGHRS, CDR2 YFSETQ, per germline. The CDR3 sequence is CASSQQGAKNIQYF. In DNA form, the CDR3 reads TGCGCCAGCAGCCAACAGGGGGCCAAAAACATTCAGTACTTC.

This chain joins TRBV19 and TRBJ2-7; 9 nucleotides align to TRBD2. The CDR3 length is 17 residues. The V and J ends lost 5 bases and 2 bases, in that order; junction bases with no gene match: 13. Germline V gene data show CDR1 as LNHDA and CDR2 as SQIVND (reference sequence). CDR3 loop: CASSPPGGSGRPYEQYF. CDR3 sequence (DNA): TGTGCCAGTAGTCCCCCCGGTGGTAGCGGGAGACCCTACGAGCAGTACTTC.

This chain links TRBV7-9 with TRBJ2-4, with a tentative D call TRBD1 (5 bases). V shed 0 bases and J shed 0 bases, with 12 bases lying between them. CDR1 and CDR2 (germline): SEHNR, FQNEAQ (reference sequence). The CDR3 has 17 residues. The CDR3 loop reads CASSLAVGVLAKNIQYF. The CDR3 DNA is TGTGCCAGCAGCTTAGCGGTAGGGGTTTTAGCCAAAAACATTCAGTACTTC.

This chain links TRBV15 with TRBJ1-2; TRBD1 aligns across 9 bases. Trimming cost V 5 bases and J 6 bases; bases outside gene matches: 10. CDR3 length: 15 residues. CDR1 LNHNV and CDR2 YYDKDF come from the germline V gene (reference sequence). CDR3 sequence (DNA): TGTGCCACCAGCCGTCCCGGGACAGGGAACCATGGCTACACCTTC. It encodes CATSRPGTGNHGYTF. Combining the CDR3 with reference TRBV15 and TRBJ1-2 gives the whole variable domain DAMVIQNPRYQVTQFGKPVTLSCSQTLNHNVMYWYQQKSSQAPKLLFHYYDKDFNNEADTPDNFQSRRPNTSFCFLDIRSPGLGDTAMYLCATSRPGTGNHGYTFGSGTRLTVV.

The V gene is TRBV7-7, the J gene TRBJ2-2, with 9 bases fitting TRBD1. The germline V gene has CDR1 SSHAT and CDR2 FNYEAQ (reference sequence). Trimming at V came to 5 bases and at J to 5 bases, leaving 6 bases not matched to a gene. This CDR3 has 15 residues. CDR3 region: CASSPDRGGTGELFF. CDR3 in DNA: TGTGCCAGCAGCCCTGACAGGGGGGGGACCGGGGAGCTGTTTTTT.

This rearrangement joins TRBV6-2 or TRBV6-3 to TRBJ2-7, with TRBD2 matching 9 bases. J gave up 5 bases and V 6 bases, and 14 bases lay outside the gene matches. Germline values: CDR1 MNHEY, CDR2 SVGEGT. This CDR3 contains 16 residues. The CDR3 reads CASRYALRTSAHEQYF. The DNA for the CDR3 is TGTGCCAGCAGGTACGCCTTACGGACTAGCGCCCACGAGCAGTACTTC.

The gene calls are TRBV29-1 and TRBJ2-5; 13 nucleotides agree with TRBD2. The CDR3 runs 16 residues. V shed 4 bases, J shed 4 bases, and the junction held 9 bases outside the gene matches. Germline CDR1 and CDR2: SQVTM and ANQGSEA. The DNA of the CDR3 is TGCAGCGTTGGGCGGGGACTAGCGGGGTCAGGAGAGACCCAGTACTTC. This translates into CSVGRGLAGSGETQYF.

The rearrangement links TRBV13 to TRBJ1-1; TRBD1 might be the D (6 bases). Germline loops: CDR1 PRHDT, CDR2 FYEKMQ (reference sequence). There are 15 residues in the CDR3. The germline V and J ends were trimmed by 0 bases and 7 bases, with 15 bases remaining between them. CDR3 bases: TGTGCCAGCAGCTTAGGGCCCCGAGGACAGCTTGAAGCTTTCTTT. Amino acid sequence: CASSLGPRGQLEAFF.

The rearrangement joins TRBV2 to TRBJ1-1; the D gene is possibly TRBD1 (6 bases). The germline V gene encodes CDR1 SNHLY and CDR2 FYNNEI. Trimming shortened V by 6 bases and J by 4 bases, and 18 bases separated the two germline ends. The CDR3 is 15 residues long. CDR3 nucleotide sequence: TGTGCCAGCAGGTCCAGACAGGCAGGCTTCACTGAAGCTTTCTTT. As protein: CASRSRQAGFTEAFF.

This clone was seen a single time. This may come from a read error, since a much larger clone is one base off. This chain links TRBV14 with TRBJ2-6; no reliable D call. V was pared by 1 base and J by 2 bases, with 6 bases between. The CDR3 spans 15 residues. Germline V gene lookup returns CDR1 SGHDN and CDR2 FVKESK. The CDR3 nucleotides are TGTGCCAGCAGCCAAGCAGGCGCTGGGGCCAACGTCCTGACTTTC. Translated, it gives CASSQAGAGANVLTF.

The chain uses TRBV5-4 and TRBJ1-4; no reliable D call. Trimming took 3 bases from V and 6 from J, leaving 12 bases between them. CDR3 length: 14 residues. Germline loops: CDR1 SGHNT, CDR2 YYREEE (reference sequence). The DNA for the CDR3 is TGTGCCAGCAGCTATTCCGACGGGGATGAAAAACTGTTTTTT. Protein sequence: CASSYSDGDEKLFF.

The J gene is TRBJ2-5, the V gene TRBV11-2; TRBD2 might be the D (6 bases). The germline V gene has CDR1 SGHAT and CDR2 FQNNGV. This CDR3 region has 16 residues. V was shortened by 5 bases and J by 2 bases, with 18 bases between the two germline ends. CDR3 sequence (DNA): TGTGCCAGCAGCCTCGCGGGGTCCGGGTTTCAAGAGACCCAGTACTTC. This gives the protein CASSLAGSGFQETQYF. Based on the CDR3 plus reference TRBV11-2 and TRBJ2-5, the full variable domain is EAGVAQSPRYKIIEKRQSVAFWCNPISGHATLYWYQQILGQGPKLLIQFQNNGVVDDSQLPKDRFSAERLKGVDSTLKIQPAKLEDSAVYLCASSLAGSGFQETQYFGPGTRLLVL.

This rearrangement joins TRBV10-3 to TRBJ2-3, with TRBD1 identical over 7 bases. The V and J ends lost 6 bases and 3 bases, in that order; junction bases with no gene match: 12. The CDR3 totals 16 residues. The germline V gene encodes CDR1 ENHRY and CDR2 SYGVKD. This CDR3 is CAIRPRRGQLTDTQYF. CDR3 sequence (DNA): TGTGCCATCAGGCCCCGAAGGGGGCAGCTGACAGATACGCAGTATTTT.

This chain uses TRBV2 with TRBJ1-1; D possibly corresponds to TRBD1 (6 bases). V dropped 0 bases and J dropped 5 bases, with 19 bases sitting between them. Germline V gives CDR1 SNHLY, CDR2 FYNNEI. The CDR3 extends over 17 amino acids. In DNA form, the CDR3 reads TGTGCCAGCAGTGAAGCCGCGTTGGGCAGGGGTTGGACTGAAGCTTTCTTT. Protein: CASSEAALGRGWTEAFF.

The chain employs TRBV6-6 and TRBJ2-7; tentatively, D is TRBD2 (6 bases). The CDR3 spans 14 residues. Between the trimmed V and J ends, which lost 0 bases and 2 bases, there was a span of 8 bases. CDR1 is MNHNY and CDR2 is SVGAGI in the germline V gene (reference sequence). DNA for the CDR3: TGTGCCAGCAGTTACTCAAGCGGGCCCTACGAGCAGTACTTC. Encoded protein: CASSYSSGPYEQYF.

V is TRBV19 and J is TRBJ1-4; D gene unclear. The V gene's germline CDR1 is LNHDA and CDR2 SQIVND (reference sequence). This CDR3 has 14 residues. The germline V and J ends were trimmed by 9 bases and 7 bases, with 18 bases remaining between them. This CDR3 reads CASRTRGFGEKLFF. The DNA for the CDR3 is TGTGCCAGCCGTACTCGAGGCTTCGGTGAAAAACTGTTTTTT.

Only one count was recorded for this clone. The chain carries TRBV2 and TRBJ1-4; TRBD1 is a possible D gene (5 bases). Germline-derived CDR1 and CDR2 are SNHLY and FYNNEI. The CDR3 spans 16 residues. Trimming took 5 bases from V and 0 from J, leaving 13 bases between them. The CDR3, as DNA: TGTGCCAGCAGTTCTGACAGTCTCGCAACTAATGAAAAACTGTTTTTT. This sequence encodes CASSSDSLATNEKLFF.

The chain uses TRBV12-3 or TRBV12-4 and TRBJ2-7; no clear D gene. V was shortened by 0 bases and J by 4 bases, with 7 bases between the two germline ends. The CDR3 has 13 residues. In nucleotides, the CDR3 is TGTGCCAGCAGTTTAGCGCGAAGATACGAGCAGTACTTC. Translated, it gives CASSLARRYEQYF.

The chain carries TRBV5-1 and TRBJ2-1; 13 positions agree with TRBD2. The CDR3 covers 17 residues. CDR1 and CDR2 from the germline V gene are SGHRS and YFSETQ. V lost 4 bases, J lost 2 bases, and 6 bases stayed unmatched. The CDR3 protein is CASSPTSGGATYNEQFF. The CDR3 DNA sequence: TGCGCCAGCAGCCCCACTAGCGGGGGGGCCACCTACAATGAGCAGTTCTTC.

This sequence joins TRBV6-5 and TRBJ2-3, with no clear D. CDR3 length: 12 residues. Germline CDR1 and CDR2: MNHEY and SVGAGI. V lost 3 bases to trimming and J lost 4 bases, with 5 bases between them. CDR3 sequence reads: CASSYLADTQYF. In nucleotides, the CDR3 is TGTGCCAGCAGTTATCTCGCAGATACGCAGTATTTT.

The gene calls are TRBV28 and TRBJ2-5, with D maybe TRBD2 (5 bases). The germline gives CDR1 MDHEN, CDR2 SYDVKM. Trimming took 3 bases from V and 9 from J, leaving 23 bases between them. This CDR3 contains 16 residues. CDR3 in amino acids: CASSFIGGPAGVAQYF. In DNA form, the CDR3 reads TGTGCCAGCAGTTTTATAGGTGGGCCAGCCGGGGTGGCCCAGTACTTC.

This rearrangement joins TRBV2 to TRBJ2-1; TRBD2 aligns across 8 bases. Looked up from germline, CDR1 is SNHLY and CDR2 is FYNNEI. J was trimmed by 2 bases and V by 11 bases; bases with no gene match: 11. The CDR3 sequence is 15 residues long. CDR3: CAGGTSGQAYNEQFF. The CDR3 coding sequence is TGTGCCGGAGGAACTAGCGGCCAAGCCTACAATGAGCAGTTCTTC.